These 20 T cell receptor beta chains share one sample of origin, sequenced in a study of T cell repertoires in cytomegalovirus infection. Each CDR3 protein gets one entry after TCRdb re-called the reads with MiXCR. The table lists hundreds of thousands of distinct CDR3 sequences, approximately 24% of them singletons. Sequenced input: CD8+ T cells from PBMCs. The receptors shown here come from a human donor in good health (CMV status not recorded). Some clones in this sample may be carry-over from other donors' samples.

This clonotype was counted ten times or more. The V call is TRBV19, the J call TRBJ1-1; no definite D call. The germline CDR1 and CDR2 sequences are LNHDA and SQIVND (reference sequence). Trimming pared 5 bases from V and 4 bases from J, leaving 5 bases between. The CDR3 is 11 amino acids. As DNA, the CDR3 is TGTGCCAGTAGTGTTAGCACTGAAGCTTTCTTT. It encodes CASSVSTEAFF.

This sequence joins TRBV29-1 and TRBJ1-3; no definite D call. Germline CDR1 reads SQVTM; CDR2 reads ANQGSEA. The germline V and J ends were trimmed by 4 bases and 8 bases, with 6 bases remaining between them. This CDR3 contains 10 residues. CDR3: CSVVRDTIYF. The CDR3 DNA reads TGCAGCGTTGTAAGGGACACCATATATTTT. Supplemented by reference TRBV29-1 and TRBJ1-3, the full variable domain reads SAVISQKPSRDICQRGTSLTIQCQVDSQVTMMFWYRQQPGQSLTLIATANQGSEATYESGFVIDKFPISRPNLTFSTLTVSNMSPEDSSIYLCSVVRDTIYFGEGSWLTVV.

There are a few counts of this clonotype. This chain connects TRBV6-6 to TRBJ2-1; weak D call: TRBD1 (6 bases). V lost 2 bases, J lost 1 base, and 15 bases lay in between. Germline V gives CDR1 MNHNY, CDR2 SVGAGI (reference sequence). This CDR3 contains 17 residues. CDR3 in amino acids: CASSYRQGPESYNEQFF. In DNA, the CDR3 is TGTGCCAGCAGTTACCGTCAGGGGCCTGAATCCTACAATGAGCAGTTCTTC.

This CDR3 is CASSYIRTEDSGANVLTF. The CDR3 DNA reads as TGTGCCAGCAGTTATATAAGGACAGAAGACTCTGGGGCCAACGTCCTGACTTTC. V and J are TRBV6-2 or TRBV6-3 and TRBJ2-6; the D gene is possibly TRBD1 (6 bases). The V gene's germline CDR1 is MNHEY and CDR2 SVGEGT. V was clipped by 3 bases and J by 0 bases, with 15 bases between them. This CDR3 contains 18 residues.

Concerning this clonotype itself: A read error may explain this, as a much larger clone is one base away. The chain has TRBV7-4 and TRBJ2-2; D is undetermined. The CDR3 totals 15 residues. Germline assignment: CDR1 SGHVT and CDR2 SQSDAQ. Written as DNA, the CDR3 is TGTGCCAACAGCTCCGACCCACAAAACACCGGGGAGCTGTTTTTT. It translates to CANSSDPQNTGELFF.

In nucleotides, the CDR3 is TGTGCCAGCAGGCTTGGACCGGCCTACGAGCAGTACGTC. Encoded protein: CASRLGPAYEQYV. The chain links TRBV27 to TRBJ2-7, with no clear D. From germline, CDR1 is MNHEY and CDR2 SMNVEV (reference sequence). Deletions cut 6 bases from V and 2 bases from J, with 11 bases between. The length of the CDR3 is 13 residues.

The chain combines TRBV4-3 with TRBJ2-1; 7 positions agree with TRBD2. In germline, CDR1 is LGHNA, CDR2 YSLEER. The CDR3 runs to 17 residues. V was pared by 0 bases and J by 4 bases, with 9 bases of the junction left unmatched. CDR3 amino acids: CASSQDGGGTSYNEQFF. The CDR3, as DNA: TGCGCCAGCAGCCAAGATGGGGGGGGGACTTCTTACAATGAGCAGTTCTTC.

As to this clonotype: One end of the junction does not line up with germline, which may come from a read error. CDR3 sequence reads: CASSLDSPLLEF. CDR3 DNA: TGTGCCAGCAGCTTAGACAGCCCGCTTTTAGAGTTT. The chain couples TRBV7-9 to TRBJ1-4, with D unresolved. The CDR3 has 12 amino acids. CDR1 and CDR2 from the germline V gene are SEHNR and FQNEAQ (reference sequence).

The chain links TRBV6-2 or TRBV6-3 to TRBJ1-5; TRBD1 matches 7 bases. Germline loops: CDR1 MNHEY, CDR2 SVGEGT. V was pared by 4 bases and J by 5 bases, with 14 bases of the junction left unmatched. CDR3 length equals 17 residues. The chain's CDR3 is CASSSGSYDRADQPQHF. DNA of the CDR3: TGTGCCAGCAGTTCTGGGTCCTATGACAGGGCGGATCAGCCCCAGCATTTT.

This rearrangement joins TRBV25-1 to TRBJ1-2; the D is unclear. This CDR3 comprises 14 residues. Between the trimmed V and J ends, which lost 4 bases and 7 bases, there was a span of 16 bases. Germline-derived CDR1 and CDR2 are MGHDK and SYGVNS. The CDR3 protein is CASSGPGLSSGYTF. CDR3 sequence (DNA): TGTGCCAGCAGTGGACCGGGCCTCAGCTCTGGCTACACCTTC.

The chain couples TRBV7-2 to TRBJ2-7; D remains ambiguous. The CDR3 runs to 13 residues. From germline, CDR1 is SGHTA and CDR2 FQGNSA. This CDR3 reads CANSLELGYEQYV. In DNA form, the CDR3 reads TGTGCCAACAGCTTAGAGCTGGGCTACGAGCAGTACGTC.

In its sample, this clonotype was seen many times. The J gene is TRBJ2-1, the V gene TRBV7-3; TRBD2 matches 10 bases. The CDR3 sequence is 16 residues long. With 5 bases clipped from V and 7 bases from J, the junction kept 11 bases outside the gene matches. Looked up from germline, CDR1 is SGHTA and CDR2 is FQGTGA. DNA of the CDR3: TGTGCCAGCAGCCCCCGGCCGGCTAGCGGGGGTAATGAGCAGTTCTTC. It translates to CASSPRPASGGNEQFF. Combining the CDR3 with reference TRBV7-3 and TRBJ2-1 gives the whole variable domain GAGVSQTPSNKVTEKGKYVELRCDPISGHTALYWYRQSLGQGPEFLIYFQGTGAADDSGLPNDRFFAVRPEGSVSTLKIQRTERGDSAVYLCASSPRPASGGNEQFFGPGTRLTVL.

The rearrangement joins TRBV15 to TRBJ1-5; D is possibly TRBD1 (5 bases). V gave up 0 bases and J gave up 7 bases, with 13 bases separating them. The CDR3 has 15 residues. Germline assignment: CDR1 LNHNV and CDR2 YYDKDF (reference sequence). Here the CDR3 reads CATSRDRAEGQPQHF. CDR3 nucleotide sequence: TGTGCCACCAGCAGAGATCGGGCAGAGGGGCAGCCCCAGCATTTT.

This clonotype was seen many times. The chain recombines TRBV7-9 with TRBJ2-4; the D is unclear. Trimming stripped 1 base from V and 5 bases from J, with 12 bases between. This CDR3 spans 15 amino acids. CDR1 is SEHNR and CDR2 is FQNEAQ in the germline V gene (reference sequence). The CDR3 region is CASSLDSGNQNIQYF. The CDR3 bases are TGTGCCAGCAGCTTAGACAGTGGGAATCAAAACATTCAGTACTTC.

A note on this clonotype: A single base separates this from a much larger clone, so it may be a read error. V and J are TRBV2 and TRBJ1-4; weak D call: TRBD1 (5 bases). Trimming shortened V by 3 bases and J by 8 bases, and 16 bases separated the two germline ends. The germline CDR1 and CDR2 sequences are SNHLY and FYNNEI. The CDR3 sequence is 15 residues long. CDR3 nucleotide sequence: TGTGCCAGCAGTGACGCTAGGGGAAGTGGGGAAAAACTGTTTTTT. Translation gives CASSDARGSGEKLFF.

The chain combines TRBV20-1 with TRBJ2-3; the D gene could be TRBD1 or TRBD2 (6 bases each). Between the trimmed V and J ends, which lost 6 bases and 0 bases, there was a span of 16 bases. The germline V gene encodes CDR1 DFQATT and CDR2 SNEGSKA (reference sequence). CDR3 length: 15 amino acids. CDR3 region: CSARGRDTSTDTQYF. CDR3 coding DNA: TGCAGTGCCCGTGGGCGGGACACTAGCACAGATACGCAGTATTTT.

The rearrangement links TRBV6-6 to TRBJ1-6; no firm D call. Germline CDR1 reads MNHNY; CDR2 reads SVGAGI (reference sequence). This CDR3 is built from 12 residues. V dropped 2 bases and J dropped 12 bases, with 8 bases sitting between them. Written as DNA, the CDR3 is TGTGCCAGCAGTTACAAGGTGGAACCCCTCCACTTT. Translated: CASSYKVEPLHF.

This clonotype was seen a handful of times. The chain uses TRBV7-9 and TRBJ2-5; tentatively, D is TRBD2 (6 bases). Trimming pared 8 bases from V and 2 bases from J, leaving 12 bases between. CDR3 size: 13 residues. The germline V gene has CDR1 SEHNR and CDR2 FQNEAQ (reference sequence). DNA of the CDR3: TGTGCCAGCTTTCTGGGGGGACAAGAGACCCAGTACTTC. Translation gives CASFLGGQETQYF.

This clonotype appeared a few times. The rearrangement joins TRBV19 to TRBJ2-5; TRBD1 is a possible D gene (5 bases). The CDR3 length is 15 residues. Trimming left V 3 bases short and J 1 base short, with 12 bases between. The germline CDR1 and CDR2 sequences are LNHDA and SQIVND (reference sequence). The CDR3 DNA follows: TGTGCCAGTAGTATGGTTCCCAGGGCCCAAGAGACCCAGTACTTC. Protein product: CASSMVPRAQETQYF.

CDR3 amino acids: CASSEDVRYEQYV. The CDR3 coding sequence is TGCGCCAGCAGCGAGGACGTCCGATACGAGCAGTACGTC. This chain connects TRBV4-1 to TRBJ2-7; D gene uncertain. CDR1 and CDR2 (germline): MGHRA, YSYEKL. The CDR3 has 13 amino acids. Trimming shortened V by 5 bases and J by 4 bases, and 12 bases separated the two germline ends.